This record concerns one TCR beta chain sequence. Residents of about two dozen US areas, aged about 18 to 95 years, made up the participants. Clinical history reported by participants formed the basis on which cohorts were assigned. The table came from immunoSEQ multiplex PCR; TCRdb's copy has only in-frame clones and leaves some out. The data hold around 160,000 clones, with around 80% observed a single time. The entry originates in a study of blood T cell repertoires in COVID-19. The overall study: Researchers got acute and convalescent COVID-19 samples from the United States, Italy and Spain. Nucleic acid was either cDNA or gDNA, and it came from T cells, B-cell-depleted T cells, or PBMCs.

CDR3 length: 15 residues. The junction had 3 bases not matched to a gene; V was cut back by 0 bases and J by 2 bases. The germline V gene encodes CDR1 SGDLS and CDR2 YYNGEE. Sequences were obtained from PBMCs or T cells enriched from blood (not recorded which). The TCR originated in a woman aged 60-75 years who had recovered from COVID-19. The chain joins TRBV9 to TRBJ2-7, with 9 bases lining up with TRBD2. The CDR3: CASSVGTSAAYEQYF. The CDR3 DNA follows: TGTGCCAGCAGCGTAGGGACTAGCGCCGCCTACGAGCAGTACTTC.